The sequence of this TCR beta chain was determined in a study of blood T cell repertoires in COVID-19. Study-level information: Acute-phase and convalescent COVID-19 samples originated in the United States, Italy and Spain. T cells, B-cell-depleted T cells, or PBMCs provided the cDNA or gDNA that served as material.

V lost 4 bases to trimming and J lost 6 bases, with 18 bases between them. CDR3 length: 15 residues. Germline CDR1 and CDR2: MNHEY and SMNVEV (reference sequence). In the authors' methods: Counts of nucleated cells, estimated from reference gene primer amplification, were obtained. The data were produced by immunoSEQ multiplex PCR, yet TCRdb's version contains in-frame clones alone and is incomplete. V and J calls and clone size are as listed in that table; D and trimming were resolved from the DNA. This table holds about 380,000 clones, 89% found once. Input material: peripheral blood. The clonotype originates from a man in his forties or fifties with acute or convalescent COVID-19. V is TRBV27 and J is TRBJ1-1, with D perhaps TRBD1 (5 bases). The CDR3 DNA sequence: TGTGCCAGCAGTTCTCACGGGGGAGGAGACCCTGAAGCTTTCTTT. It encodes CASSSHGGGDPEAFF.